These 16 T cell receptor beta chains came from one sample sequenced in a study of T cells in Graves' hyperthyroidism and ophthalmopathy. RNA transcripts gave rise to amplified TCR beta CDR3 regions. The study used the HTBI primer set for a first-round RT-PCR of the TCR CDR3. From the multiplex PCR reads, TCRdb called clonotypes with MiXCR, one entry per CDR3 protein. The sample carries approximately 590,000 distinct CDR3 sequences, roughly 14% recorded once. The sequencing input was blood. The receptors here all came from a woman in her twenties or thirties with Graves' hyperthyroidism.

This clonotype was counted only a few times. The V and J genes are TRBV3-1 and TRBJ2-1; 8 bases align to TRBD2. The CDR3 runs 14 residues. Germline assignment: CDR1 LGHDT and CDR2 YNNKEL (reference sequence). Unmatched junction bases numbered 7, after V lost 3 bases and J lost 9 bases. The DNA of the CDR3 is TGTGCCAGCAGCCACCGGGGGGGGGTGGGTGAGCAGTTCTTC. Amino acids: CASSHRGGVGEQFF.

The chain uses TRBV9 and TRBJ1-5; TRBD1 matches at 12 bases. This CDR3 is built from 15 residues. V was pared by 4 bases and J by 5 bases, with 4 bases of the junction left unmatched. The germline V gene has CDR1 SGDLS and CDR2 YYNGEE. The CDR3 sequence: CASSLGQGAHQPQHF. For the CDR3, the DNA is TGTGCCAGCAGCCTGGGACAGGGGGCCCATCAGCCCCAGCATTTT.

The V and J genes are TRBV20-1 and TRBJ2-1, with TRBD1 as a possible D gene (5 bases). Germline assignment: CDR1 DFQATT and CDR2 SNEGSKA (reference sequence). V was pared by 1 base and J by 5 bases, with 15 bases between. CDR3 length: 15 residues. CDR3 in DNA: TGCAGTGCTAGAGTCCGTAGGGTAGGGGACAATGAGCAGTTCTTC. It is translated as CSARVRRVGDNEQFF.

This clonotype was detected only a few times. The genes are TRBV5-1 and TRBJ1-2; possible D gene TRBD1, 5 bases. The CDR3 consists of 18 residues. Trimming took 4 bases from V and 4 from J, leaving 26 bases between them. Germline CDR1 reads SGHRS; CDR2 reads YFSETQ. CDR3 in amino acids: CASSPFRDGDGNLYGYTF. For the CDR3, the DNA is TGCGCCAGCAGCCCCTTCCGGGACGGGGATGGGAACCTCTATGGCTACACCTTC.

This clonotype was recorded at least ten times. CDR3 sequence: CASSFRTEEGNTEAFF. The CDR3 DNA follows: TGTGCCAGCAGTTTCCGGACAGAGGAGGGGAACACTGAAGCTTTCTTT. The chain links TRBV6-1 to TRBJ1-1; perhaps TRBD1 as D (6 bases). Germline CDR1 reads MNHNS; CDR2 reads SASEGT. The CDR3 has 16 amino acids. Trimming stripped 5 bases from V and 1 base from J, with 17 bases between.

This clonotype has at least ten counts. The V call is TRBV3-1, the J call TRBJ1-2; perhaps TRBD1 as D (6 bases). Trimming removed 1 base at V and 4 bases at J, with 13 bases between. The CDR3 runs 15 residues. CDR1 is LGHDT, CDR2 YNNKEL, per germline (reference sequence). As DNA, the CDR3 is TGTGCCAGCAGCCAAGGGCCTCGACAGGTCTATGGCTACACCTTC. Protein product: CASSQGPRQVYGYTF.

This clonotype was counted many times. This chain joins TRBV5-1 and TRBJ2-7, with 11 bases fitting TRBD2. Germline assignment: CDR1 SGHRS and CDR2 YFSETQ. With V trimmed by 4 bases and J by 7 bases, 7 bases remained unmatched. This CDR3 region has 14 residues. The CDR3 spells CASSAGLAEGEQYF. CDR3 nucleotide sequence: TGCGCCAGCAGCGCGGGACTAGCGGAAGGAGAGCAGTACTTC.

The chain couples TRBV12-3 or TRBV12-4 to TRBJ2-3, with 10 nucleotides matching TRBD1. The length of the CDR3 is 15 residues. J lost 2 bases, V lost 6 bases, and 5 bases had no gene match. CDR3: CASSWGQGTTDTQYF. The CDR3 bases are TGTGCCAGCAGCTGGGGACAGGGGACCACAGATACGCAGTATTTT.

Many counts were recorded for this clonotype. The CDR3 loop reads CASSSTRLAGGPTRLAEQFF. CDR3 coding DNA: TGTGCCAGCAGTTCCACCCGACTAGCGGGAGGGCCAACTCGACTCGCTGAGCAGTTCTTC. The V gene is TRBV27, the J gene TRBJ2-1; 14 nucleotides agree with TRBD2. V shed 4 bases, J shed 9 bases, and the junction held 20 bases outside the gene matches. The CDR3 is 20 residues long. Germline values: CDR1 MNHEY, CDR2 SMNVEV (reference sequence).

This clonotype has a handful of counts. The chain joins TRBV29-1 to TRBJ1-2, with 11 bases aligning to TRBD1. CDR1 and CDR2 from the germline V gene are SQVTM and ANQGSEA. The J segment lost 5 bases and the V segment lost 6 bases, leaving 5 bases of the junction unmatched. The CDR3 loop spans 13 amino acids. As DNA, the CDR3 is TGCAGCGTCGCGGGACAGGGGGTGTATGGCTACACCTTC. Translation: CSVAGQGVYGYTF.

The V and J genes are TRBV18 and TRBJ1-3; 8 nucleotides match TRBD1. The J segment lost 1 base and the V segment lost 4 bases, leaving 9 bases of the junction unmatched. Germline V gives CDR1 KGHSH, CDR2 LQKENI. This CDR3 comprises 17 residues. The CDR3 bases are TGTGCCAGCTCACAACAGACAGGGGCTCGTTCTGGAAACACCATATATTTT. Its protein product is CASSQQTGARSGNTIYF.

At least ten counts were recorded for this clonotype. V and J are TRBV2 and TRBJ1-1, with 7 bases aligning to TRBD1. The V and J ends lost 5 bases and 7 bases, in that order; junction bases with no gene match: 1. The CDR3 runs 11 residues. Looked up from germline, CDR1 is SNHLY and CDR2 is FYNNEI. The CDR3 region has the DNA TGTGCCAGCAGTCAGGGGGGTGAAGCTTTCTTT. Its translation: CASSQGGEAFF.

This chain connects TRBV6-2 or TRBV6-3 to TRBJ2-7; 8 positions match TRBD1. The J segment lost 5 bases and the V segment lost 6 bases, leaving 12 bases of the junction unmatched. The CDR3 covers 15 residues. Germline-derived CDR1 and CDR2 are MNHEY and SVGEGT. CDR3 in amino acids: CASSVHAGQGHEQYF. The CDR3, as DNA: TGTGCCAGCAGCGTCCACGCCGGACAGGGTCACGAGCAGTACTTC.

The genes are TRBV15 and TRBJ2-6; D remains unclear. With 5 bases removed from V and 0 bases from J, the gap between germline ends came to 11 bases. The V gene's germline CDR1 is LNHNV and CDR2 YYDKDF (reference sequence). This CDR3 has 16 amino acids. CDR3 coding DNA: TGTGCCACCAGCGGAAGACTGATCTCTGGGGCCAACGTCCTGACTTTC. This codes for CATSGRLISGANVLTF.

The sample holds many counts of this clonotype. The J gene is TRBJ2-7, the V gene TRBV30; 10 bases align to TRBD2. Germline V gene sequence: CDR1 GTSNPN, CDR2 SVGIG (reference sequence). The junction had 4 bases not matched to a gene; V was cut back by 4 bases and J by 4 bases. The CDR3 runs to 13 residues. CDR3: CAWKLAGIYEQYF. The CDR3 bases are TGTGCCTGGAAACTAGCGGGAATATACGAGCAGTACTTC.

The chain has TRBV9 and TRBJ2-3, with D possibly being TRBD1 (5 bases). Germline values: CDR1 SGDLS, CDR2 YYNGEE. V dropped 4 bases and J dropped 2 bases, with 14 bases sitting between them. This CDR3 comprises 15 residues. The CDR3, as DNA: TGTGCCAGCAGCCGTGGACACGAATTCACAGATACGCAGTATTTT. This translates into CASSRGHEFTDTQYF. The full variable domain, completed using reference TRBV9 and TRBJ2-3, is DSGVTQTPKHLITATGQRVTLRCSPRSGDLSVYWYQQSLDQGLQFLIQYYNGEERAKGNILERFSAQQFPDLHSELNLSSLELGDSALYFCASSRGHEFTDTQYFGPGTRLTVL.